This T cell receptor beta chain was identified during a study of cytomegalovirus exposure and HLA in healthy donors. Study in general: As an earlier analysis found, 150 million to 200 million T cells yielded about 120 million unique TCR beta sequences.

CDR1 is MNHEY and CDR2 is SVGAGI in the germline V gene. The length of the CDR3 is 13 residues. Trimming stripped 5 bases from V and 2 bases from J, with 10 bases between. A remark on this clone: Its antigen is not identified.

Both 60 Vbeta primers and 13 Jbeta primers went into the PCR. Generated by immunoSEQ multiplex PCR, the TCRdb table keeps only in-frame clones and is missing some. The data contain 150,000 to 200,000 clones, around 79% of them seen just once; the ten biggest clones take up around 0.97%. Findings and limits, study-wide: CMV serostatus alone was available as immune exposure information. The study flagged around 160 TCR beta chains as cytomegalovirus-associated. The likely origin of a cluster of highly shared sequence variants was a sequencing artifact.

Source material: PBMCs. V is TRBV6-5 and J is TRBJ2-7, with D tentatively TRBD1 (5 bases). This receptor was identified in a woman between 50 and 59 years old in good health and CMV-seropositive. The CDR3: CASSPTGTYEQYF. CDR3 nucleotides: TGTGCCAGCAGTCCAACAGGAACCTACGAGCAGTACTTC.